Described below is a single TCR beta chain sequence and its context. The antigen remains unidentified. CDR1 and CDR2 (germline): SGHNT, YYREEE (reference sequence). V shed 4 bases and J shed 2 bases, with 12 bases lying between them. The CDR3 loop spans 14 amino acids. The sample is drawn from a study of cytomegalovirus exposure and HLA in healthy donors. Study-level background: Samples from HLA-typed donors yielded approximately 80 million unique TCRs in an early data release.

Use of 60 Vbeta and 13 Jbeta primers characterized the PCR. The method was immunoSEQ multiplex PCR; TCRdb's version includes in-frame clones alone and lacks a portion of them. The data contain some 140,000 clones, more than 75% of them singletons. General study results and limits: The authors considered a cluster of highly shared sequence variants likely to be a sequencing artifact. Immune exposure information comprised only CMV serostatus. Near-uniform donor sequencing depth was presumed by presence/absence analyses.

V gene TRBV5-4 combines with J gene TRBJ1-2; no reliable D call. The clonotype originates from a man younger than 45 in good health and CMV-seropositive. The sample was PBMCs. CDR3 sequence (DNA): TGTGCCAGCAGCGTAGAACAGCTAAACTATGGCTACACCTTC. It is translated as CASSVEQLNYGYTF.